This T cell receptor (beta chain) was captured in a study of CD8+CD57+ T cells in acquired aplastic anemia. Study summary: DNA per sorted CD4+ or CD8+ sample ranged roughly 0.17 to 27.4 ug, averaging roughly 3.2 ug. Study conclusions and caveats: Overlapping CD8+ CDR3 repertoires of patients and controls contained under 35 shared sequences. Patients and controls had CD8+ Simpson's diversity values that were not significantly distinct.

Per the germline V gene, CDR1 is LNHDA and CDR2 is SQIVND (reference sequence). Deletions cut 4 bases from V and 4 bases from J, with 11 bases between. CDR3 length: 14 amino acids. TCR beta VDJ and CDR3 profiles were obtained from a genomic DNA template. Via MiXCR, TCRdb re-called the reads, giving one row per CDR3 protein. This table has approximately 200,000 distinct CDR3 sequences, 64% appearing once. Notes on this clonotype: What it recognizes is unknown.

The chain recombines TRBV19 with TRBJ1-5; D is undetermined. This TCR came from a human donor with severe aplastic anemia or a healthy control (not recorded which). Material for sequencing was sorted CD4+, CD8+, or CD8+CD57+ T cells (not recorded which) from PBMCs. CDR3 protein: CASSRRGRNQPQHF. CDR3 DNA sequence: TGTGCCAGTAGTAGGCGGGGAAGGAATCAGCCCCAGCATTTT.